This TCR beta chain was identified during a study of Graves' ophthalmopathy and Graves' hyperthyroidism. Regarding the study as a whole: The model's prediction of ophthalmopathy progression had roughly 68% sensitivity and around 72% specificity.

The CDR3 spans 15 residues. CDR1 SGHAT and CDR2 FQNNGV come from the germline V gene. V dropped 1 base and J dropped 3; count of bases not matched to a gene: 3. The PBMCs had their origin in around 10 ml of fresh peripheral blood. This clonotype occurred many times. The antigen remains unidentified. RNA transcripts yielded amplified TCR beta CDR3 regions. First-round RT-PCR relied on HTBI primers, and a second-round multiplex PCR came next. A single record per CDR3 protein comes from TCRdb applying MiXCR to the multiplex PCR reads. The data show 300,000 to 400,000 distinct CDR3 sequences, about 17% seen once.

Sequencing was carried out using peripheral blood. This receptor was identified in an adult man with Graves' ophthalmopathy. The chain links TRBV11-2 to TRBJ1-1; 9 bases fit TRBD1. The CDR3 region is CASSLGGQGYTEAFF. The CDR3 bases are TGTGCCAGCAGCTTAGGCGGACAGGGGTACACTGAAGCTTTCTTT.